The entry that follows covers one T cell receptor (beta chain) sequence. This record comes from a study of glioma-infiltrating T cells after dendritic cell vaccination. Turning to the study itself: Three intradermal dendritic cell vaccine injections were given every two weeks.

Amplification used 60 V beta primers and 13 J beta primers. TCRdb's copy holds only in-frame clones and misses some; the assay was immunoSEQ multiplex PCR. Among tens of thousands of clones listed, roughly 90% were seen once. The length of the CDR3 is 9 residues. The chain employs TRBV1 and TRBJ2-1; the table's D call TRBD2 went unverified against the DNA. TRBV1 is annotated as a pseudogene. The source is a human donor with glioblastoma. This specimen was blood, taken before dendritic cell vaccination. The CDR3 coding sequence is TGCATCAGCCTCCCTGAGCAGTTCTTC. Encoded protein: CISLPEQFF.